The clone carrying this T cell receptor (beta chain) occurred a few times. CDR1 is LGHNT, CDR2 FRNRAP, per germline. There are 15 residues in the CDR3. V was cut by 4 bases and J by 1 base, with 13 bases left in between. This specimen comes from a study of T cells in Graves' hyperthyroidism and ophthalmopathy. The diagnostic basis comprised clinical symptoms, serum thyroxine and TRAb, thyroid ultrasound and orbital computed tomography. Isolation of PBMCs was performed on around 10 ml fresh peripheral blood. The CDR3 regions of TCR beta were amplified from RNA transcripts. In the first-round RT-PCR of the TCR CDR3, the HTBI primer set was used. TCRdb recomputed calls from the multiplex PCR reads with MiXCR, one row per CDR3 protein. The data contain 500,000 to 550,000 distinct CDR3 sequences, nearly 20% of them seen just once; the ten biggest clones take up approximately 48%.

Sequencing was performed on blood. The TCR comes from a man aged 35-49 years with Graves' ophthalmopathy. V and J are TRBV12-5 and TRBJ1-1; D is unresolved. CDR3 sequence: CASGSSVGGNTEAFF. CDR3 DNA sequence: TGTGCTAGTGGTTCCTCGGTAGGAGGGAACACTGAAGCTTTCTTT.